The source of this T cell receptor beta chain is a study of vaccination and CD4 T cells after COVID-19. Study as a whole: A CEFX pool, an HIV-1 Nef pool, or no peptide went to control cultures.

Indicated treatment: roughly 10-day PBMC culture with coronavirus spike peptide pools or control peptides (ViraFEST assay). Via ViraFEST, peptide pools expanded antigen-specific T cells before TCR sequencing. Cultures used around 2.2 million PBMCs per well, about 9.9 IU/ml IL-2 and approximately 10 ug/ml peptides. With the Oncomine TCR Beta short-read assay, DNA from cultured CD4+ T cells was sequenced. The genomic DNA was obtained from cultured CD4+ T cells by extraction with the QIAamp micro DNA kit. TCRdb reprocessed the PCR reads with MiXCR, giving one entry per CDR3 protein. The table records some 9,300 distinct CDR3 sequences, roughly 63% of them present only once. In its sample, this clonotype was seen a few times. The antigen is undetermined. The TCR sequence derives from a human donor who had recovered from COVID-19. Sequencing was performed on CD4+ T cells from blood, cultured in vitro.

The CDR3 nucleotides read TGTGCCAGCAGACTGCCCGATTCACCCCTCCACTTT. This gives the protein CASRLPDSPLHF. The rearrangement joins TRBV7-8 to TRBJ1-6; D remains ambiguous. Trimming took off 6 bases at V and 8 bases at J, with 8 bases between the two ends. This CDR3 is built from 12 residues. Germline V gives CDR1 SGHVS, CDR2 FQNEAQ.